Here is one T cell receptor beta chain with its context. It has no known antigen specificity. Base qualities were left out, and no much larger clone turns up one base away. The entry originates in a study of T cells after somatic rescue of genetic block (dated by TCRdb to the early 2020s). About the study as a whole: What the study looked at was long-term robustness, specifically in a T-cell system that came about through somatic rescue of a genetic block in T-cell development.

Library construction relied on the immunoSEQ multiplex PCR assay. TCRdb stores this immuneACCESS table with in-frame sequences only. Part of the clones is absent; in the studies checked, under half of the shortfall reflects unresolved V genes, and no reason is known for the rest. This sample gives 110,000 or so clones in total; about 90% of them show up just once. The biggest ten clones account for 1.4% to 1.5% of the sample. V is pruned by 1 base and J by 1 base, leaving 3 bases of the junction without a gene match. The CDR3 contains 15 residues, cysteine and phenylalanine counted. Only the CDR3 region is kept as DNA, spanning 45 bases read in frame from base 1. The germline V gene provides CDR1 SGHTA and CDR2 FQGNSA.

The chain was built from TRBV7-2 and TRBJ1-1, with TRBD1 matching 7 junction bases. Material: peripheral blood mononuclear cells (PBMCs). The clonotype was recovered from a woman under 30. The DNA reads TGTGCCAGCAGCTTAGGGGGACAGCCGAACACTGAAGCTTTCTTT. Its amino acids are CASSLGGQPNTEAFF.